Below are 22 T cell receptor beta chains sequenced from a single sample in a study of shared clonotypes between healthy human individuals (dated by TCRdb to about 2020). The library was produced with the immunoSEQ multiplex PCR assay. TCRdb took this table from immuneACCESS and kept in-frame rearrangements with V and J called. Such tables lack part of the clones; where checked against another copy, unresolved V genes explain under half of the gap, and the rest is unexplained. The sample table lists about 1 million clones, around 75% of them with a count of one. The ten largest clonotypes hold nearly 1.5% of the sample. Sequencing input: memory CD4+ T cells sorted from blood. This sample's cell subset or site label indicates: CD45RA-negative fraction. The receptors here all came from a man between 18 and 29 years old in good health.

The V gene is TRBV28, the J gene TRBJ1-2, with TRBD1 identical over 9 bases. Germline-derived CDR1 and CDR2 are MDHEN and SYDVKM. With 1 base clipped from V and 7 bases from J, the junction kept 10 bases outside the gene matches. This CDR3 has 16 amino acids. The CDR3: CASSLSQDRGNVGYTF. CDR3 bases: TGTGCCAGCAGTTTATCCCAAGACAGGGGGAACGTTGGCTACACCTTC.

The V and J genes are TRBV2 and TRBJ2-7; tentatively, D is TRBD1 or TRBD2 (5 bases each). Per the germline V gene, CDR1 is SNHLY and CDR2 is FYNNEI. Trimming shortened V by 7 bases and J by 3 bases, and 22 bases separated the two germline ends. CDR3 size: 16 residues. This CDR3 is CASKGTVHRGVYEQYF. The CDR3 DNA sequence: TGTGCCAGCAAGGGAACAGTTCACCGAGGGGTCTACGAGCAGTACTTC.

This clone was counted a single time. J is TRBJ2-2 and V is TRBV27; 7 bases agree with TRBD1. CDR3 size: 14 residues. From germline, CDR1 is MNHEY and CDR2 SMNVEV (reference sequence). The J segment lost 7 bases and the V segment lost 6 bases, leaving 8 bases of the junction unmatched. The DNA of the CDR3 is TGTGCCAGCAGCCTGACAGGGTATGACGGGGAGCTGTTTTTT. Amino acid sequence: CASSLTGYDGELFF.

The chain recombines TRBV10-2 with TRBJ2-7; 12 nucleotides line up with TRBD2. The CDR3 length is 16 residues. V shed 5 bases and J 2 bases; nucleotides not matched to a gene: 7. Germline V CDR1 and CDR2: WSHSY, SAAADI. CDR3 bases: TGCGCCAGCAGTAGAGGGGCTAGCGGGAGGGCCTACGAGCAGTACTTC. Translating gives CASSRGASGRAYEQYF.

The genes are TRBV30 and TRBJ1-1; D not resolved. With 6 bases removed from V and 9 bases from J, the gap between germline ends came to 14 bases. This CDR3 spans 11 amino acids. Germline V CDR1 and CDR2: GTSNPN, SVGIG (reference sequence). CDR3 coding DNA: TGTGCCTGCATCCCGAATGAAAAAGCTTTCTTT. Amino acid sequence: CACIPNEKAFF.

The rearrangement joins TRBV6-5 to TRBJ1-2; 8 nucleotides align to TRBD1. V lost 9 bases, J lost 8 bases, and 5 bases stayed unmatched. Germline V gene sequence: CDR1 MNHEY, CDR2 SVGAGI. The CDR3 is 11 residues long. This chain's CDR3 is CASTGGGGYTF. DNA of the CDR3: TGTGCCAGTACAGGGGGAGGCGGCTACACCTTC.

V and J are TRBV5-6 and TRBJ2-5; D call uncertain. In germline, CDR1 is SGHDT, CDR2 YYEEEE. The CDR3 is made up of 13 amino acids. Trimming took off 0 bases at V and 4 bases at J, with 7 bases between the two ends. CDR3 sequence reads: CASSLGLGETQYF. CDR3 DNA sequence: TGTGCCAGCAGCTTGGGGCTAGGAGAGACCCAGTACTTC.

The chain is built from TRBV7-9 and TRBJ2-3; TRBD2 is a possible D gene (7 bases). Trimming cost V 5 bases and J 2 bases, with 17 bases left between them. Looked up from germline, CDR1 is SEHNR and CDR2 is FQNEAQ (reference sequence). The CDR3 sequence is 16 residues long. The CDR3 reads CASSAEGGPPTDTQYF. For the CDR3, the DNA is TGTGCCAGCAGCGCCGAGGGGGGGCCCCCCACAGATACGCAGTATTTT.

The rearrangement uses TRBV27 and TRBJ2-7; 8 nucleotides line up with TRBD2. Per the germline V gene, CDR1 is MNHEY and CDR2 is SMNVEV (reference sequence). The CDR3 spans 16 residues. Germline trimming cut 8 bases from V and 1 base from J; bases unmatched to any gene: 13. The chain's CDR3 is CASHPKLTSESYEQYF. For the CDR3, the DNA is TGTGCCAGCCACCCCAAATTGACTAGCGAATCCTACGAGCAGTACTTC.

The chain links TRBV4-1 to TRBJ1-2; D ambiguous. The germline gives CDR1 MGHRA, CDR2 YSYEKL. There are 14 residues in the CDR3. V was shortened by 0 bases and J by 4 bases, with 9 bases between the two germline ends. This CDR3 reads CASSQDRTIYGYTF. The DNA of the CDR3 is TGCGCCAGCAGCCAAGATAGAACCATCTATGGCTACACCTTC.

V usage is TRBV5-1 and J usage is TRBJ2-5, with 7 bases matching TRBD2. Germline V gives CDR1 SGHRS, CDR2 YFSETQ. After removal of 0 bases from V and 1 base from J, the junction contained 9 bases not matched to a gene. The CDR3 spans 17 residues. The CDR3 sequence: CASSLAIDLAGQETQYF. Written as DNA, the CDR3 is TGCGCCAGCAGCTTGGCCATAGATTTAGCGGGCCAAGAGACCCAGTACTTC.

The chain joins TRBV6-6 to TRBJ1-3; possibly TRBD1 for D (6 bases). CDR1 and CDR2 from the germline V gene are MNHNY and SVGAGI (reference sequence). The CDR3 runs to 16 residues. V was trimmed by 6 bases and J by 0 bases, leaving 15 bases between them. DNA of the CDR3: TGTGCCAGCAGAACAGGGATGGGGGACTCTGGAAACACCATATATTTT. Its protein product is CASRTGMGDSGNTIYF.

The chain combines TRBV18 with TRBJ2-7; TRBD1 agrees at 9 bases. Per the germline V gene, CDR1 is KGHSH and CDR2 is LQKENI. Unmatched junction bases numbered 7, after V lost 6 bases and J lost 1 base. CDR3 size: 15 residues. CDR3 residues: CASSPGTGPSYEQYF. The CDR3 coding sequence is TGTGCCAGCTCCCCCGGGACAGGGCCTTCCTACGAGCAGTACTTC.

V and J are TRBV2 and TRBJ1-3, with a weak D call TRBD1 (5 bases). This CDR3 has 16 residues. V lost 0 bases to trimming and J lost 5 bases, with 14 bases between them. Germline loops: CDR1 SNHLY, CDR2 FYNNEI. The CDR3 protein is CASSEAGPGSRNTIYF. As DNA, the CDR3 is TGTGCCAGCAGTGAAGCGGGACCAGGGAGCAGAAACACCATATATTTT.

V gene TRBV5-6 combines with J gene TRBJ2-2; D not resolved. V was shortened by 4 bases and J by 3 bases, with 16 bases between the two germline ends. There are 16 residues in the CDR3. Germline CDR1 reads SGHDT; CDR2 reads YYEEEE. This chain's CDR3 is CASSPAIHMDTGELFF. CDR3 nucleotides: TGTGCCAGCAGCCCGGCGATACACATGGACACCGGGGAGCTGTTTTTT.

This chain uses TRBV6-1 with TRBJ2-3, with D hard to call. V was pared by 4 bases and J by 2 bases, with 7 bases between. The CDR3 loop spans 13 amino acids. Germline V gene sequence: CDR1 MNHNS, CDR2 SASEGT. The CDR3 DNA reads TGTGCCAGCAGTGCAGATTACACAGATACGCAGTATTTT. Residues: CASSADYTDTQYF.

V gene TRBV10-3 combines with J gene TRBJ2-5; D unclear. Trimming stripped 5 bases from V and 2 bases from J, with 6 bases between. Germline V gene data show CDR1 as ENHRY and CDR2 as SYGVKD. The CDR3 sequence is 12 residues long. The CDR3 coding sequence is TGTGCCATCAGTAATACGCAAGAGACCCAGTACTTC. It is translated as CAISNTQETQYF.

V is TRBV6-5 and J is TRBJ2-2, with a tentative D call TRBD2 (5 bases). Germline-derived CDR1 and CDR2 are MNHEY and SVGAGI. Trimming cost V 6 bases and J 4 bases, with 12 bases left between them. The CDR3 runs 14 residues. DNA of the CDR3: TGTGCCAGCAGCCCTCCCGCGGGCACCGGGGAGCTGTTTTTT. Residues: CASSPPAGTGELFF.

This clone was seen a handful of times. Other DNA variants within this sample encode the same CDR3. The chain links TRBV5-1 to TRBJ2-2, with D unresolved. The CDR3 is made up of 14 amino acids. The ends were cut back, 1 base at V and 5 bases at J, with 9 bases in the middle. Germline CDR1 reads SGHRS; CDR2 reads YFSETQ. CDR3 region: CASSLLAETGELFF. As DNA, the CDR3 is TGCGCCAGCAGCTTGTTGGCGGAGACCGGGGAGCTGTTTTTT.

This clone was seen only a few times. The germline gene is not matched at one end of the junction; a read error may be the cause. CDR3 nucleotides: TGTGCTAGCAGCTTAGGTGTTAATCAGCCCCAGCATTTT. It is translated as CASSLGVNQPQHF. The chain has TRBV7-7 and TRBJ1-5, with D unresolved. CDR3 length equals 13 residues. Germline values: CDR1 SSHAT, CDR2 FNYEAQ (reference sequence).

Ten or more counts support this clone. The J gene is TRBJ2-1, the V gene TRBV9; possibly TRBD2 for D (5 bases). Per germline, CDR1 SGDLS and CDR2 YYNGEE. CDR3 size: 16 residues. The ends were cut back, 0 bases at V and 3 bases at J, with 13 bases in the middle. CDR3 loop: CASSVAQDSHYNEQFF. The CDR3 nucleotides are TGTGCCAGCAGCGTAGCGCAGGACTCACACTACAATGAGCAGTTCTTC.

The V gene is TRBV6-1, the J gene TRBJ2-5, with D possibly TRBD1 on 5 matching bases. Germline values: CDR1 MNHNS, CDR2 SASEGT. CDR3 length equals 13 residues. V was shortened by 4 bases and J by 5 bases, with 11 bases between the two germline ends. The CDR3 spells CASSGQGRETQYF. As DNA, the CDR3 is TGTGCCAGCAGTGGCCAGGGTAGGGAGACCCAGTACTTC.